Presented here are 27 T cell receptor beta chains from one specimen sequenced in a study of blood T cell repertoires in COVID-19. TCRdb keeps only in-frame clones here, not all; method: immunoSEQ multiplex PCR. The table has 95,000 to 120,000 clones, approximately 84% seen once; the top ten hold less than 3.5%. Specimen: peripheral blood. The origin of the receptors is a man aged 40-50 years with acute or convalescent COVID-19.

The genes are TRBV6-1 and TRBJ2-1; 11 bases map to TRBD2. The J segment lost 9 bases and the V segment lost 3 bases, leaving 10 bases of the junction unmatched. This CDR3 comprises 16 residues. Germline lookup yields CDR1 MNHNS and CDR2 SASEGT. CDR3 protein: CASSDLAGGKRSEQFF. The CDR3 DNA reads TGTGCCAGCAGTGATTTAGCGGGGGGGAAAAGATCTGAGCAGTTCTTC.

V usage is TRBV19 and J usage is TRBJ1-6; D gene unclear. The CDR3 is made up of 13 amino acids. Deletions cut 0 bases from V and 11 bases from J, with 8 bases between. Germline V lookup: CDR1 LNHDA, CDR2 SQIVND (reference sequence). The CDR3 nucleotides are TGTGCCAGTAGTATAGATAAACAGACACCCCTCCACTTT. Protein sequence: CASSIDKQTPLHF.

The genes are TRBV7-9 and TRBJ1-4; possibly TRBD1 for D (5 bases). V lost 5 bases, J lost 5 bases, and 21 bases lay in between. The CDR3 loop spans 17 amino acids. Germline V lookup: CDR1 SEHNR, CDR2 FQNEAQ (reference sequence). The DNA of the CDR3 is TGTGCCAGCAGCCCGGGACTTCCGGCATTTGAGAATGAAAAACTGTTTTTT. Protein sequence: CASSPGLPAFENEKLFF.

The CDR3 loop is CATSRDIAGPYEQYF. In DNA, the CDR3 is TGTGCCACCAGCAGAGATATAGCGGGGCCCTACGAGCAGTACTTC. The chain links TRBV15 to TRBJ2-7; 8 bases are shared with TRBD2. The CDR3 extends over 15 amino acids. V shed 0 bases and J 2 bases; nucleotides not matched to a gene: 3. In germline, CDR1 is LNHNV, CDR2 YYDKDF (reference sequence).

V usage is TRBV18 and J usage is TRBJ1-1, with 7 bases that match TRBD1. The CDR3 extends over 16 amino acids. Germline V CDR1 and CDR2: KGHSH, LQKENI. V shed 5 bases and J 4 bases; nucleotides not matched to a gene: 13. The CDR3 protein is CASSVQGPPVGTEAFF. The CDR3 bases are TGTGCCAGCTCAGTACAGGGGCCCCCCGTGGGCACTGAAGCTTTCTTT. The full variable domain, completed using reference TRBV18 and TRBJ1-1, is NAGVMQNPRHLVRRRGQEARLRCSPMKGHSHVYWYRQLPEEGLKFMVYLQKENIIDESGMPKERFSAEFPKEGPSILRIQQVVRGDSAAYFCASSVQGPPVGTEAFFGQGTRLTVV.

This clone is a singleton in its sample. The V and J genes are TRBV2 and TRBJ2-1; 9 positions agree with TRBD2. This CDR3 has 13 residues. V lost 7 bases, J lost 12 bases, and 10 bases stayed unmatched. Germline loops: CDR1 SNHLY, CDR2 FYNNEI. In DNA, the CDR3 is TGTGCCAGCAAATCCCTAGCGGGGTTCTCGCAGTTCTTC. Translation: CASKSLAGFSQFF.

This clone was recorded a few times. J is TRBJ2-2 and V is TRBV5-8; 9 bases align to TRBD1. V lost 1 base to trimming and J lost 5 bases; unmatched junction nucleotides: 3. Germline loops: CDR1 SGHTS, CDR2 YDEGEE. The CDR3 extends over 15 amino acids. The CDR3 nucleotides read TGTGCCAGCAGCTTGAGAGGGACAGGGACCGGGGAGCTGTTTTTT. Amino acids: CASSLRGTGTGELFF.

V gene TRBV4-2 combines with J gene TRBJ2-1; D uncertain. This CDR3 is built from 16 residues. Germline lookup yields CDR1 LGHNA and CDR2 YNFKEQ. Trimming removed 0 bases from V and 6 bases from J, with 15 bases in between. In DNA form, the CDR3 reads TGTGCCAGCAGCCAAGACCTAACGTATTTTCCCAATGAGCAGTTCTTC. This gives the protein CASSQDLTYFPNEQFF.

The chain employs TRBV7-9 and TRBJ1-2; D not resolved. The V end was cut by 5 bases, the J end by 2 bases, with 15 bases between. The CDR3 contains 15 residues. Germline CDR1 is SEHNR and CDR2 is FQNEAQ (reference sequence). In DNA, the CDR3 is TGTGCCAGCAGCGAGGAGGGCTTATGGAACTATGGCTACACCTTC. This codes for CASSEEGLWNYGYTF.

The chain employs TRBV11-2 and TRBJ1-4; D is unclear. Germline values: CDR1 SGHAT, CDR2 FQNNGV. Between the trimmed V and J ends, which lost 2 bases and 9 bases, there was a span of 7 bases. The CDR3 contains 12 residues. The chain's CDR3 is CASSLQAQKLFF. CDR3 bases: TGTGCCAGCAGCTTACAGGCTCAAAAACTGTTTTTT.

This rearrangement joins TRBV15 to TRBJ1-2; no clear D gene. Trimming stripped 1 base from V and 3 bases from J, with 9 bases between. CDR1 is LNHNV and CDR2 is YYDKDF in the germline V gene (reference sequence). This CDR3 region has 14 residues. The CDR3: CATSRAPGDYGYTF. CDR3 sequence (DNA): TGTGCCACCAGCAGAGCCCCCGGGGACTATGGCTACACCTTC.

The chain joins TRBV6-2 or TRBV6-3 to TRBJ1-5, with D perhaps TRBD1 (6 bases). Germline V gene data show CDR1 as MNHEY and CDR2 as SVGEGT. The CDR3 totals 15 residues. The V end lost 2 bases, the J end lost 4 bases, and 12 bases lay between the germline ends. The CDR3 sequence is CASSYRGGGNQPQHF. The CDR3 DNA reads as TGTGCCAGCAGTTACCGCGGGGGCGGGAATCAGCCCCAGCATTTT.

The V call is TRBV13, the J call TRBJ1-6; 8 nucleotides line up with TRBD1. From germline, CDR1 is PRHDT and CDR2 FYEKMQ (reference sequence). V gave up 0 bases and J gave up 7 bases; unmatched junction bases: 2. The CDR3 runs 15 residues. CDR3 nucleotide sequence: TGTGCCAGCAGCTTAGGGGACAGGGCCAATTCACCCCTCCACTTT. Protein product: CASSLGDRANSPLHF.

The rearrangement links TRBV18 to TRBJ2-5; 11 bases line up with TRBD2. The V gene's germline CDR1 is KGHSH and CDR2 LQKENI. V was pared by 6 bases and J by 3 bases, with 6 bases of the junction left unmatched. This CDR3 is 15 amino acids long. As DNA, the CDR3 is TGTGCCAGCTCCCCGGGGACTAGCGGCGAAGAGACCCAGTACTTC. It yields the protein CASSPGTSGEETQYF.

This CDR3 is CASSSSRARDRAGELFF. The CDR3 bases are TGTGCCAGCAGCTCGAGCAGGGCCCGGGACAGGGCCGGGGAGCTGTTTTTT. The chain joins TRBV7-2 to TRBJ2-2, with 9 bases fitting TRBD1. The CDR3 spans 17 residues. Germline CDR1 is SGHTA and CDR2 is FQGNSA. After removal of 4 bases from V and 6 bases from J, the junction contained 12 bases not matched to a gene.

The chain combines TRBV9 with TRBJ2-5; 7 bases agree with TRBD1. The CDR3 runs 15 residues. Germline trimming cut 2 bases from V and 2 bases from J; bases unmatched to any gene: 6. Germline lookup yields CDR1 SGDLS and CDR2 YYNGEE. The CDR3 DNA sequence: TGTGCCAGCAGCGTCCGACAGGGTGTGCAAGAGACCCAGTACTTC. Residues: CASSVRQGVQETQYF. Supplemented by reference TRBV9 and TRBJ2-5, the full variable domain reads DSGVTQTPKHLITATGQRVTLRCSPRSGDLSVYWYQQSLDQGLQFLIQYYNGEERAKGNILERFSAQQFPDLHSELNLSSLELGDSALYFCASSVRQGVQETQYFGPGTRLLVL.

This chain links TRBV11-2 with TRBJ2-7; 9 bases are a match to TRBD2. V shed 1 base, J shed 2 bases, and the junction held 3 bases outside the gene matches. The CDR3 runs to 15 residues. From germline, CDR1 is SGHAT and CDR2 FQNNGV. The CDR3 loop is CASSLVSSGAYEQYF. The CDR3 DNA follows: TGTGCCAGCAGCTTAGTGTCTAGCGGGGCCTACGAGCAGTACTTC.

This clone showed up just once. The chain carries TRBV5-1 and TRBJ2-3; TRBD2 agrees at 13 bases. The CDR3 is 16 amino acids. With V trimmed by 7 bases and J by 2 bases, 7 bases remained unmatched. The germline gives CDR1 SGHRS, CDR2 YFSETQ. DNA of the CDR3: TGCGCCAGCTATAAGGGACTAGCGGGGATCACAGATACGCAGTATTTT. Its protein product is CASYKGLAGITDTQYF.

As for this clone: The sample carries other DNA sequences with the same CDR3. This chain links TRBV11-2 with TRBJ1-5; possibly TRBD1 for D (6 bases). The V gene lost 5 bases and the J gene lost 1 base, with 9 bases spanning the gap. The length of the CDR3 is 14 residues. The germline V gene has CDR1 SGHAT and CDR2 FQNNGV. CDR3 amino acids: CASSPQGSNQPQHF. The CDR3 DNA follows: TGTGCCAGCAGCCCCCAGGGGAGCAATCAGCCCCAGCATTTT.

This sequence joins TRBV6-5 and TRBJ1-5; 7 bases fit TRBD1. CDR1 and CDR2 from the germline V gene are MNHEY and SVGAGI. The CDR3 totals 14 residues. After removal of 8 bases from V and 0 bases from J, the junction contained 4 bases not matched to a gene. The CDR3 nucleotides read TGTGCCAGCTCAGGACAGGTTAGCAATCAGCCCCAGCATTTT. Encoded protein: CASSGQVSNQPQHF.

For the CDR3, the DNA is TGTGCCAGCAGCGTCTCAGGGTACTCTTCCTACGAGCAGTACTTC. This encodes CASSVSGYSSYEQYF. The chain links TRBV9 to TRBJ2-7; D might be TRBD1 (5 bases). Trimming pared 2 bases from V and 1 base from J, leaving 13 bases between. The CDR3 loop spans 15 amino acids. Germline V lookup: CDR1 SGDLS, CDR2 YYNGEE.

In this sample, this clone turned up a few times. The chain employs TRBV7-9 and TRBJ1-2; D uncertain. The V end lost 5 bases, the J end lost 2 bases, and 12 bases lay between the germline ends. The CDR3 contains 14 residues. Germline CDR1 reads SEHNR; CDR2 reads FQNEAQ (reference sequence). The CDR3 nucleotides are TGTGCCAGCAGCCCCAGGCAGGAAAACTATGGCTACACCTTC. It codes for CASSPRQENYGYTF.

The chain couples TRBV7-2 to TRBJ2-5; the match to TRBD2 covers 7 bases. With V trimmed by 6 bases and J by 1 base, 11 bases remained unmatched. This CDR3 region has 16 residues. Germline V lookup: CDR1 SGHTA, CDR2 FQGNSA. The CDR3 is CASSLRAWGGQETQYF. Here the CDR3 DNA reads TGTGCCAGCAGTCTTAGGGCGTGGGGGGGCCAAGAGACCCAGTACTTC. The full variable domain, its missing parts supplied by reference TRBV7-2 and TRBJ2-5, is GAGVSQSPSNKVTEKGKDVELRCDPISGHTALYWYRQSLGQGLEFLIYFQGNSAPDKSGLPSDRFSAERTGGSVSTLTIQRTQQEDSAVYLCASSLRAWGGQETQYFGPGTRLLVL.

The gene calls are TRBV15 and TRBJ1-2; D not resolved. Trimming pared 3 bases from V and 2 bases from J, leaving 13 bases between. This CDR3 region has 15 residues. Looked up from germline, CDR1 is LNHNV and CDR2 is YYDKDF (reference sequence). The CDR3 coding sequence is TGTGCCACCAGCAGGGAAATGGGAGTGAACTATGGCTACACCTTC. Translation gives CATSREMGVNYGYTF.

The chain has TRBV19 and TRBJ1-1, with D hard to call. Between the trimmed V and J ends, which lost 3 bases and 1 base, there was a span of 6 bases. The CDR3 contains 13 residues. From germline, CDR1 is LNHDA and CDR2 SQIVND (reference sequence). The CDR3 region is CASSIQSNTEAFF. CDR3 DNA sequence: TGTGCCAGTAGTATCCAATCGAACACTGAAGCTTTCTTT. The full variable domain, rest sourced from reference TRBV19 and TRBJ1-1, is DGGITQSPKYLFRKEGQNVTLSCEQNLNHDAMYWYRQDPGQGLRLIYYSQIVNDFQKGDIAEGYSVSREKKESFPLTVTSAQKNPTAFYLCASSIQSNTEAFFGQGTRLTVV.

V gene TRBV5-5 combines with J gene TRBJ1-1; 7 bases agree with TRBD1. Germline assignment: CDR1 SGHKS and CDR2 YYEKEE (reference sequence). Losses at the gene ends were 2 bases for V and 0 bases for J; bases not matched to a gene: 4. There are 15 residues in the CDR3. The CDR3 DNA reads TGTGCCAGCAGCTTTCAGGGACAGTTGAACACTGAAGCTTTCTTT. Its translation is CASSFQGQLNTEAFF.

V is TRBV4-1 and J is TRBJ2-3; the D gene is possibly TRBD2 (5 bases). CDR3 length: 15 residues. Germline V gene data show CDR1 as MGHRA and CDR2 as YSYEKL. Trimming removed 1 base from V and 0 bases from J, with 8 bases in between. The CDR3 sequence is CASSQVERSTDTQYF. CDR3 sequence (DNA): TGCGCCAGCAGCCAAGTCGAGCGGAGCACAGATACGCAGTATTTT.